A selection of T cell receptor beta chains follows, all from one sample in a study of T cells in Graves' hyperthyroidism and ophthalmopathy. MiXCR, applied by TCRdb to the multiplex PCR reads, yields one record per CDR3 protein. This sample yields about 290,000 distinct CDR3 sequences, of which 10% to 15% are seen a single time; more than 7.5% belongs to the top ten. Sequenced sample: blood. The receptors here all came from a woman aged 30 to 39 with Graves' hyperthyroidism that later progressed to Graves' ophthalmopathy. Both conserved end residues are part of each CDR3. The D gene is left open where the match is weak. Expanded clones are given a class, and other clones once, few, many or no size at all.

length | J | size | D | V | CDR3 | DNA
15 | TRBJ2-2 | many | TRBD1 | TRBV6-2/TRBV6-3 | CASTTGVMYTGELFF | TGTGCCAGCACGACAGGGGTCATGTACACCGGGGAGCTGTTTTTT
15 | TRBJ2-3 | many | TRBD2 | TRBV7-3 | CASSLTSSGADTQYF | TGTGCCAGCAGCTTAACGTCTAGCGGAGCAGATACGCAGTATTTT
17 | TRBJ1-2 | - | TRBD1 | TRBV18 | CASSPIHPGTAVDGYTF | TGTGCCAGCTCACCAATACACCCCGGGACAGCTGTCGATGGCTACACCTTC
14 | TRBJ1-5 | many | - | TRBV18 | CASSPRRSNQPQHF | TGTGCCAGCTCACCGAGAAGAAGCAATCAGCCCCAGCATTTT
12 | TRBJ1-2 | many | - | TRBV30 | CAWRTPGYGYTF | TGTGCCTGGAGGACACCGGGCTATGGCTACACCTTC
16 | TRBJ2-5 | few | TRBD2 | TRBV7-6 | CASSLLLAGAGETQYF | TGTGCCAGCAGCCTATTACTAGCGGGAGCCGGAGAGACCCAGTACTTC
15 | TRBJ2-1 | many | TRBD2 | TRBV20-1 | CSAHPLAGVYNEQFF | TGCAGTGCTCACCCCCTGGCGGGAGTTTACAATGAGCAGTTCTTC
13 | TRBJ2-7 | - | - | TRBV19 | CASSIVIRSEQYF | TGTGCCAGTAGTATAGTAATCAGGAGCGAGCAGTACTTC
13 | TRBJ2-1 | few | - | TRBV7-3 | CASSLGGENEQFF | TGTGCCAGCAGCTTAGGTGGTGAGAATGAGCAGTTCTTC
15 | TRBJ2-2 | few | TRBD1 | TRBV6-1 | CASSLGTGLSGELFF | TGTGCCAGCAGTCTCGGGACAGGGTTATCCGGGGAGCTGTTTTTT
15 | TRBJ2-1 | - | - | TRBV4-1 | CASSQDTTGKNEQFF | TGCGCCAGCAGCCAAGATACGACGGGGAAGAATGAGCAGTTCTTC
15 | TRBJ2-1 | - | TRBD2 | TRBV6-5 | CASSSPSGSNDEQFF | TGTGCCAGCAGTTCCCCTAGCGGGAGTAACGATGAGCAGTTCTTC
14 | TRBJ2-7 | few | - | TRBV7-6 | CASSPGFLSYEQYF | TGTGCCAGCAGCCCCGGTTTTCTCTCCTACGAGCAGTACTTC
13 | TRBJ2-7 | many | - | TRBV28 | CATGWTGTYEQYF | TGTGCCACAGGTTGGACTGGGACCTACGAGCAGTACTTC
17 | TRBJ2-2 | many | TRBD2 | TRBV12-3/TRBV12-4 | CASNSSPLAGGTGELFF | TGTGCCAGCAACTCGAGCCCCCTAGCGGGAGGGACCGGGGAGCTGTTTTTT
18 | TRBJ2-4 | - | - | TRBV15 | CATSREGASRKAKNIQYF | TGTGCCACCAGCAGAGAGGGGGCTAGCAGGAAAGCCAAAAACATTCAGTACTTC
15 | TRBJ2-7 | few | TRBD2 | TRBV28 | CASSARLAGGYEQYF | TGTGCCAGCAGTGCCCGCCTAGCGGGAGGCTACGAGCAGTACTTC
15 | TRBJ2-2 | many | - | TRBV4-1 | CASSQEFGGSGELFF | TGCGCCAGCAGCCAAGAATTCGGTGGGAGCGGGGAGCTGTTTTTT
13 | TRBJ1-2 | many | - | TRBV27 | CASSYRVNYGYTF | TGTGCCAGCAGTTACAGGGTTAACTATGGCTACACCTTC
15 | TRBJ2-1 | many | TRBD1 | TRBV7-9 | CASSSDREPYNEQFF | TGTGCCAGCAGCTCCGACAGGGAGCCCTACAATGAGCAGTTCTTC
13 | TRBJ2-1 | few | TRBD1 | TRBV20-1 | CSARTGGYNEQFF | TGCAGTGCAAGGACAGGGGGGTACAATGAGCAGTTCTTC
20 | TRBJ1-1 | many | - | TRBV4-3 | CASSQVGSGAGSWGVTEAFF | TGCGCCAGCAGCCAAGTCGGTTCCGGGGCAGGGTCTTGGGGTGTCACTGAAGCTTTCTTT
16 | TRBJ2-7 | many | - | TRBV12-3/TRBV12-4 | CASSLGGEAGFYEQYF | TGTGCCAGCAGTTTAGGAGGGGAAGCAGGGTTCTACGAGCAGTACTTC
15 | TRBJ2-5 | many | - | TRBV3-1 | CASSRTGALVETQYF | TGTGCCAGCAGCCGAACCGGCGCCCTTGTGGAGACCCAGTACTTC
11 | TRBJ2-1 | many | - | TRBV18 | CASSPKTEQFF | TGTGCCAGCTCACCGAAGACAGAGCAGTTCTTC
15 | TRBJ1-1 | many | - | TRBV28 | CASSLGAAPNTEAFF | TGTGCCAGCAGTTTGGGAGCGGCACCTAATACTGAAGCTTTCTTT
15 | TRBJ2-2 | few | TRBD1 | TRBV19 | CASTPGQGRTGELFF | TGTGCCAGTACTCCGGGACAGGGGAGGACCGGGGAGCTGTTTTTT
15 | TRBJ1-1 | many | - | TRBV12-3/TRBV12-4 | CASSLRAGDYTEAFF | TGTGCCAGCAGTTTAAGGGCAGGGGATTACACTGAAGCTTTCTTT
13 | TRBJ1-1 | many | - | TRBV30 | CAWSWVRNTEAFF | TGTGCCTGGAGTTGGGTCAGGAACACTGAAGCTTTCTTT
12 | TRBJ1-1 | few | - | TRBV10-3 | CASKALSTEAFF | TGTGCCTCAAAGGCGCTCTCCACTGAAGCTTTCTTT
13 | TRBJ1-4 | many | TRBD1 | TRBV28 | CATLGGGGEKLFF | TGTGCCACCTTAGGGGGCGGTGGTGAAAAACTGTTTTTT
17 | TRBJ2-2 | once | TRBD2 | TRBV11-2 | CASSPGLAGWSTGELFF | TGTGCCAGCAGCCCCGGACTAGCGGGATGGAGTACCGGGGAGCTGTTTTTT
16 | TRBJ1-2 | many | - | TRBV9 | CASSKDPGELVYGYTF | TGTGCCAGCAGCAAAGACCCGGGGGAATTGGTCTATGGCTACACCTTC
15 | TRBJ2-5 | - | TRBD1 | TRBV14 | CASSQWDRGRETQYF | TGTGCCAGCAGCCAATGGGACAGGGGGCGAGAGACCCAGTACTTC
15 | TRBJ2-7 | many | - | TRBV9 | CASSVAGSHGNEQYF | TGTGCCAGCAGCGTGGCGGGATCCCATGGGAACGAGCAGTACTTC
15 | TRBJ2-7 | many | - | TRBV7-2 | CASSLGGGRTYEQYF | TGTGCCAGCAGCTTAGGGGGGGGCAGAACCTACGAGCAGTACTTC
16 | TRBJ2-3 | many | TRBD2 | TRBV7-2 | CASSLVSGSSTDTQYF | TGTGCCAGCAGCTTAGTGAGCGGGAGTTCCACAGATACGCAGTATTTT
13 | TRBJ2-1 | many | - | TRBV6-1 | CASSVYEQDEQFF | TGTGCCAGCAGTGTGTACGAGCAGGATGAGCAGTTCTTC
17 | TRBJ2-5 | many | TRBD2 | TRBV28 | CASSFIPSLAGVETQYF | TGTGCCAGCAGTTTTATTCCCTCTCTAGCGGGAGTGGAGACCCAGTACTTC
16 | TRBJ1-1 | many | - | TRBV18 | CASSPTRGGLDTEAFF | TGTGCCAGCTCACCAACGAGGGGGGGCTTGGACACTGAAGCTTTCTTT
15 | TRBJ1-4 | many | TRBD1 | TRBV20-1 | CSAEGQGSFGEKLFF | TGCAGTGCCGAGGGACAGGGGAGTTTCGGGGAAAAACTGTTTTTT
13 | TRBJ2-1 | - | TRBD2 | TRBV15 | CATSPTWGGEQFF | TGTGCCACCAGCCCAACTTGGGGAGGGGAGCAGTTCTTC
13 | TRBJ1-5 | many | - | TRBV5-1 | CASSLAWGQPQHF | TGCGCCAGCAGCTTGGCCTGGGGACAGCCCCAGCATTTT
14 | TRBJ2-2 | - | TRBD2 | TRBV30 | CASDLAGGFGELFF | TGTGCCTCAGACTTGGCGGGAGGATTCGGGGAGCTGTTTTTT
13 | TRBJ2-5 | - | - | TRBV6-2/TRBV6-3 | CASSYLAGQTQYF | TGTGCCAGCAGTTACTTGGCCGGGCAGACCCAGTACTTC
13 | TRBJ2-2 | few | - | TRBV20-1 | CSANSFRTGELFF | TGCAGTGCTAACTCTTTTAGGACCGGGGAGCTGTTTTTT
15 | TRBJ2-7 | many | TRBD2 | TRBV27 | CASSFSSGGQYEQYF | TGTGCCAGCAGTTTCAGTAGCGGGGGACAATACGAGCAGTACTTC
15 | TRBJ1-1 | few | - | TRBV19 | CASKSTYRDGTEAFF | TGTGCCAGTAAGTCCACCTACAGGGACGGAACTGAAGCTTTCTTT
15 | TRBJ1-1 | many | - | TRBV6-1 | CASILGPLGGTEAFF | TGTGCCAGCATTCTCGGCCCTCTCGGGGGCACTGAAGCTTTCTTT
11 | TRBJ2-7 | - | - | TRBV12-3/TRBV12-4 | CASRHSYEQYF | TGTGCCAGCAGACACAGCTACGAGCAGTACTTC
15 | TRBJ1-4 | many | - | TRBV5-1 | CASSSENRQHEKLFF | TGCGCCAGCAGCTCCGAAAACCGACAGCACGAAAAACTGTTTTTT
22 | TRBJ2-6 | - | TRBD1 | TRBV7-7 | CASSLGFTLTGSPSSGANVLTF | TGTGCTAGCAGCTTGGGCTTTACCTTGACAGGGAGTCCAAGCTCTGGGGCCAACGTCCTGACTTTC
15 | TRBJ2-3 | once | - | TRBV12-3/TRBV12-4 | CASSSLAKKRDTQYF | TGTGCCAGCAGTTCGCTAGCAAAGAAGAGAGATACGCAGTATTTT
15 | TRBJ2-3 | - | TRBD2 | TRBV11-2 | CASSLWVASGVTQYF | TGTGCCAGCAGCTTATGGGTTGCTAGCGGGGTTACGCAGTATTTT
15 | TRBJ2-1 | many | TRBD2 | TRBV18 | CASSPAPSGGNEQFF | TGTGCCAGCTCACCGGCGCCTAGCGGGGGAAATGAGCAGTTCTTC
13 | TRBJ1-1 | many | - | TRBV7-3 | CASSFGDDTEAFF | TGTGCCAGCAGCTTCGGGGATGACACTGAAGCTTTCTTT
15 | TRBJ2-4 | many | - | TRBV28 | CASSSRDPTKNIQYF | TGTGCCAGCAGTTCCCGGGACCCCACCAAAAACATTCAGTACTTC
11 | TRBJ1-5 | many | - | TRBV6-2/TRBV6-3 | CATGLNQPQHF | TGTGCCACCGGACTGAATCAGCCCCAGCATTTT